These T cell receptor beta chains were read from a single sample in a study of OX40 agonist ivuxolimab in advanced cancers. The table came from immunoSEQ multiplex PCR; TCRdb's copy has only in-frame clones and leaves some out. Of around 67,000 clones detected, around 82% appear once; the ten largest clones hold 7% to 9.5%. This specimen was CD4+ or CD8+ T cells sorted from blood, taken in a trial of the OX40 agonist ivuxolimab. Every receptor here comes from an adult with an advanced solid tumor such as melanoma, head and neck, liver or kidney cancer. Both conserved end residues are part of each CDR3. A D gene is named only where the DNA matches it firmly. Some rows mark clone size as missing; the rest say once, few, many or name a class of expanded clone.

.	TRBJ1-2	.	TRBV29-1	TGCAGCGTTCAGGAGGTAAACTATGGCTACACCTTC	CSVQEVNYGYTF
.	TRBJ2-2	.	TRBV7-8	TGTGCCAGCAGCTTAACCGGGCGGGCGACGGCAGGGACCGGGGAGCTGTTTTTT	CASSLTGRATAGTGELFF
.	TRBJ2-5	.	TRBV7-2	TGTGCCAGCAGCTTAGATGACATCAAAGAGACCCAGTACTTC	CASSLDDIKETQYF
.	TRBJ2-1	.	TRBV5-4	TGTGCCAGCAGCCCTGAGGGGGTAGCGGGCAATGAGCAGTTCTTC	CASSPEGVAGNEQFF
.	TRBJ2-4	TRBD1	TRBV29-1	TGCAGCGGCGTAACAGGGGGCACCAAAAACATTCAGTACTTC	CSGVTGGTKNIQYF
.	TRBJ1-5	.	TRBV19	TGTGCCAGTAGTATGCTTCTTGGGGGGCGATATTCCAATCAGCCCCAGCATTTT	CASSMLLGGRYSNQPQHF
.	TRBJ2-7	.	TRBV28	TGTGCCAGCAAGATGGACTTGAATTACGAGCAGTACTTC	CASKMDLNYEQYF
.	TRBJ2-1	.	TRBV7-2	TGTGCCAGCAGCTTGAGCTCTGGAGACACTGAGCAGTTCTTC	CASSLSSGDTEQFF
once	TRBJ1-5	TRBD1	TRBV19	TGTGCCAGTAGTAAACAACAGAACAAAAGTGGCCGGGACAGGGGCAATCAGCCCCAGCATTTT	CASSKQQNKSGRDRGNQPQHF
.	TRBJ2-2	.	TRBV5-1	TGCGCCAGCAGCTTGGCGACGTCGCGGACCGGGGAGCTGTTTTTT	CASSLATSRTGELFF
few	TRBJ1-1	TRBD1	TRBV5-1	TGCGCCAGCAGCTTGGACAGGGGAAGGTTGAGCACTGAAGCTTTCTTT	CASSLDRGRLSTEAFF
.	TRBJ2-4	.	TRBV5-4	TGTGCCAGCAGCTTGGACTTAGAAGCCAAAAACATTCAGTACTTC	CASSLDLEAKNIQYF
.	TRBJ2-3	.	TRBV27	TGTGCCAGCAGTAAGGAATTGTCAGATACGCAGTATTTT	CASSKELSDTQYF
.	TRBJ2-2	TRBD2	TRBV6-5	TGTGCCAGCAGGTCCGGACTAGCGGGACCCGGGGAGCTGTTTTTT	CASRSGLAGPGELFF
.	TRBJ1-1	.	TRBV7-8	TGTGCCAGCAGCCCCGGGCCGAACACTGAAGCTTTCTTT	CASSPGPNTEAFF
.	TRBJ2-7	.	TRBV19	TGTGCCAGTAGTATAGATCCGGGCAGCGACGAGCAGTACTTC	CASSIDPGSDEQYF
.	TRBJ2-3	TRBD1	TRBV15	TGTGCCACCAGCAGAGATATAAGTTGGACAGGGGCCAGCACAGATACGCAGTATTTT	CATSRDISWTGASTDTQYF
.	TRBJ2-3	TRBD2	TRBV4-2	TGTGCCAGCAGCCAAGATCCCAGCGGGGGGGCCGATGATACGCAGTATTTT	CASSQDPSGGADDTQYF
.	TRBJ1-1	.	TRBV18	TGTGCCAGCTCACCAGAACCGGGGAACACTGAAGCTTTCTTT	CASSPEPGNTEAFF
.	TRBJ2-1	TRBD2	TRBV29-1	TGCAGCGTGGACTCGGGACTAGCGGGAAAGGACAATGAGCAGTTCTTC	CSVDSGLAGKDNEQFF
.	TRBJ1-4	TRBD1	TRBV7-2	TGTGCCAGCAGCTTAGGGACAGGGTATGAAAAACTGTTTTTT	CASSLGTGYEKLFF
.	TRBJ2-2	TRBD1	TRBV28	TGTGCCAGCAGACCCTCGGACAGGGGGCGAACCGGGGAGCTGTTTTTT	CASRPSDRGRTGELFF
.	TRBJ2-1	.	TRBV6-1	TGTGCCAGCAGTGATGTGGGGGCAGAAGAAAATGAGCAGTTCTTC	CASSDVGAEENEQFF
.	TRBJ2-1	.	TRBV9	TGTGCCAGCAGCGTAGACGGGATCACGGGTGTAGAGCAGTTCTTC	CASSVDGITGVEQFF
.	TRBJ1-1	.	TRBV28	TGTGCCAGCACATCTGGATGGGGAACTGAAGCTTTCTTT	CASTSGWGTEAFF
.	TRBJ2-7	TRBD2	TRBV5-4	TGTGCCAGCAGCTTAGTGGATAGCGGGAGCGCCTACGAGCAGTACTTC	CASSLVDSGSAYEQYF
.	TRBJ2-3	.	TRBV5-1	TGCGCCAGCAGCTTGGCGGGGGGCCGTGCTTGGGATACGCAGTATTTT	CASSLAGGRAWDTQYF
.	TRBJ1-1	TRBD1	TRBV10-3	TGTGCCATCAGGGGGGTCACAGGGGCTAACACTGAAGCTTTCTTT	CAIRGVTGANTEAFF
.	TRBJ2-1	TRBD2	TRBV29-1	TGCAGCGTTGCCCGGGGGGGCTGGGATGAGCAGTTCTTC	CSVARGGWDEQFF
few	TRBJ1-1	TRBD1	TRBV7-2	TGTGCCAGCAGCTTAGGCGGACAGGGCCTTACTGAAGCTTTCTTT	CASSLGGQGLTEAFF
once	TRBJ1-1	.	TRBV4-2	TGTGCCAGCAGCCAAGATGGGACAATGAACACTGAAGCTTTCTTT	CASSQDGTMNTEAFF
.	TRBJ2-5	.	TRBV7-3	TGTGCCAGCAGCCCGGGACGGGAGTGGGAGACCCAGTACTTC	CASSPGREWETQYF
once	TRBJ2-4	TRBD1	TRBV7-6	TGTGCCAGCAGCCCGGGACAGGGTAATACCCCGCGTGAAAACATTCAGTACTTC	CASSPGQGNTPRENIQYF
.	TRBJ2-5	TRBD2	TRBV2	TGTGCCAGCCGGCGGGGGGCGCAGGAGACCCAGTACTTC	CASRRGAQETQYF
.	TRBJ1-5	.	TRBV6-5	TGTGCCAGCAGTGACAGGAGCGGCAATCAGCCCCAGCATTTT	CASSDRSGNQPQHF
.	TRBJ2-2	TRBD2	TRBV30	TGTGCCTGGAGTAGAAGCGGGACGGCCCACACCGGGGAGCTGTTTTTT	CAWSRSGTAHTGELFF
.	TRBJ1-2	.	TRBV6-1	TGTGCCAGCAGTGAAGCCCAGCGGGGACACCCGGGCTACACCTTC	CASSEAQRGHPGYTF
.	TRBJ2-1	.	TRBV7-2	TGTGCCAGCAGCCCTCGGAATGAGCAGTTCTTC	CASSPRNEQFF
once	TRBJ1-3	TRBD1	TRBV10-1	TGCGCCATCCATCCCCAAGGGGACAGGGGATTATTTGGAAACACCATATATTTT	CAIHPQGDRGLFGNTIYF
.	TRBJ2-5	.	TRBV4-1	TGCGCCAGCAGCCAATGGCGACAAGAGACCCAGTACTTC	CASSQWRQETQYF
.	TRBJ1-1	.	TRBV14	TGTGCCAGCAGCCAAGATTGGGGCAGGGCGAATGAAGCTTTCTTT	CASSQDWGRANEAFF
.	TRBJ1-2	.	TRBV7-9	TGTGCCAGCAGCTTAGAACAGGGAAGCGGCTACACCTTC	CASSLEQGSGYTF
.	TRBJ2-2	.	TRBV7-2	TGTGCCAGCAGCTTAAGTACCGCGGCCGGGGAGCTGTTTTTT	CASSLSTAAGELFF
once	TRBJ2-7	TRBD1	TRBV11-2	TGTGCCAGCAGCCCCTGGACAGGGGAGGGCGAGCAGTACTTC	CASSPWTGEGEQYF
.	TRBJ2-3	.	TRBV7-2	TGTGCCAGCAGCCATAACGGAGATACGCAGTATTTT	CASSHNGDTQYF
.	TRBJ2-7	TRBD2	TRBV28	TGTGCCAGCAGTCTATATAACCGGGGGGACGAGCAGTACTTC	CASSLYNRGDEQYF
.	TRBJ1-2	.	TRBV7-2	TGTGCCAGCAGCTTAGATGCGGGGAAATATGGCTACACCTTC	CASSLDAGKYGYTF
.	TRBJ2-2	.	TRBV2	TGTGCCAGCAGCCTGATACCACAGGGCACCGGGGAGCTGTTTTTT	CASSLIPQGTGELFF
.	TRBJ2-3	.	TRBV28	TGTGCCAGCAGTAGCACAGATACGCAGTATTTT	CASSSTDTQYF
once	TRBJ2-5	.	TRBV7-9	TGTGCCAGCAGCTTATTAGCCCGGGAGACCCAGTACTTC	CASSLLARETQYF
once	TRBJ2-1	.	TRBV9	TGTGCCAGCAGCGTAAGGGGGGGAGGCAATGAGCAGTTCTTC	CASSVRGGGNEQFF
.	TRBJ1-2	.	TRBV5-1	TGCGCCAGCAGCTTGGACTTGGCAGGAAACTATGGCTACACCTTC	CASSLDLAGNYGYTF
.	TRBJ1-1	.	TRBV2	TGTGCCAGCAGTGAAAGGCAGGGACGGGAGAACACTGAAGCTTTCTTT	CASSERQGRENTEAFF
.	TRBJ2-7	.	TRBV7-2	TGTGCCAGCAGCCAGACAGGCACCTACGAGCAGTACTTC	CASSQTGTYEQYF
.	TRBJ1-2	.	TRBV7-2	TGTGCCAGCAGCTTAGGAGGAGGGTTTGGTGGCTACACCTTC	CASSLGGGFGGYTF